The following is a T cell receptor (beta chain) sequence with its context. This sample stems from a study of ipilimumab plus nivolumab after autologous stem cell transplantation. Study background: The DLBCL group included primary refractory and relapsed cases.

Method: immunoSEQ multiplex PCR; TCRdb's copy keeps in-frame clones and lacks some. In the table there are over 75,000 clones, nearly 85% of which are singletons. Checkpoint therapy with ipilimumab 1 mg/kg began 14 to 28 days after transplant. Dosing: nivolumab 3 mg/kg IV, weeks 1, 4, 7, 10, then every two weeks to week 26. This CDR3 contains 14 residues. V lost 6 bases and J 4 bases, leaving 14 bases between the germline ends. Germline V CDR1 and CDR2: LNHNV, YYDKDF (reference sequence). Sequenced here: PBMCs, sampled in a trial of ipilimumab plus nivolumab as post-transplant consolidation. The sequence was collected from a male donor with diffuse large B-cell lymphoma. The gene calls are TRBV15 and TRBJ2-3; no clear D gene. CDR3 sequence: CATRGAQVPDTQYF. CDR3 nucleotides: TGTGCCACCAGAGGCGCCCAGGTCCCAGATACGCAGTATTTT.